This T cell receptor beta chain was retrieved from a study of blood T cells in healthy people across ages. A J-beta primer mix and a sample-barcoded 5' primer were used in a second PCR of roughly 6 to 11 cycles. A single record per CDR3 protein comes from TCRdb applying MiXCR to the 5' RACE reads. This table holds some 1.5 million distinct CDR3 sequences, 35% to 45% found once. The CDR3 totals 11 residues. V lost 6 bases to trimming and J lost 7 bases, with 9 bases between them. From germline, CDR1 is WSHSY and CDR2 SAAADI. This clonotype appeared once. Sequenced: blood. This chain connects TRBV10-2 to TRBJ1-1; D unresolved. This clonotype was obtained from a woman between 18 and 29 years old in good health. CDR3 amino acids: CASREDGEAFF. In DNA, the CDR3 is TGCGCCAGCAGGGAGGACGGTGAAGCTTTCTTT.